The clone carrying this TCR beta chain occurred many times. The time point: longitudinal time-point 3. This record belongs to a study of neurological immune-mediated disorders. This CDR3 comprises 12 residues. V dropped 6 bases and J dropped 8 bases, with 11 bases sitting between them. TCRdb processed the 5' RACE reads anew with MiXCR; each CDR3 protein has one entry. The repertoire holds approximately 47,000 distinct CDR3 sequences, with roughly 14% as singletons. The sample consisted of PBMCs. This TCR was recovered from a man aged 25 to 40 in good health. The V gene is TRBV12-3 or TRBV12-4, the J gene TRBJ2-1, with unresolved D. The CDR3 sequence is CASRPSSDEQFF. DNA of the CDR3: TGTGCCAGCAGACCTTCTAGTGATGAGCAGTTCTTC.